This T cell receptor beta chain was sequenced in a study of T cells in Graves' hyperthyroidism and ophthalmopathy. Points from the study as a whole: In simple terms, a model built on 13 V-J features told ophthalmopathy apart from stable hyperthyroidism. Most thyroid clonotypes that were expanded above 0.001 also turned up in blood.

The J segment lost 4 bases and the V segment lost 6 bases, leaving 7 bases of the junction unmatched. The CDR3 has 15 residues. Per the germline V gene, CDR1 is LGHDT and CDR2 is YNNKEL (reference sequence). Uncontrolled infection, other autoimmune disease, pregnancy or lactation disqualified patients from enrolment. In making diagnoses, clinical symptoms, serum thyroxine and TRAb, thyroid ultrasound and orbital computed tomography were all used. This clonotype was seen more than once but under ten times. Its specificity is not known. Regions amplified from RNA transcripts were the TCR beta CDR3 regions. Researchers ran a first-round RT-PCR on the TCR CDR3 using the HTBI primer set. Each CDR3 protein gets one entry after TCRdb re-called the multiplex PCR reads with MiXCR. The sample records under 350,000 distinct CDR3 sequences, 15% to 20% being singletons.

The V gene is TRBV3-1, the J gene TRBJ2-2; 8 positions agree with TRBD2. This sequence originates from a woman between 45 and 60 years old with Graves' hyperthyroidism. The sequencing input was blood. The CDR3 loop reads CASSSVLAGTGELFF. The CDR3 region has the DNA TGTGCCAGCAGTTCTGTTCTAGCGGGCACCGGGGAGCTGTTTTTT.